The rows below give T cell receptor beta chains drawn from one sample of a study of cytomegalovirus exposure and HLA in healthy donors. Sequencing used immunoSEQ multiplex PCR; TCRdb keeps in-frame clones, though not all of them. The data show 150,000 to 180,000 clones, with about 86% seen just once and less than 2.5% held by the top ten. The sample consisted of PBMCs. These receptors all stem from a human donor in good health. Both conserved end residues are trimmed from each CDR3. Fields, in order: J gene, V gene, clone size, CDR3 protein. Clone size appears in some rows only: once, few, many, or a class for an expanded clone.

TRBJ1-2,TRBV18,once,ASSESNYGYT
TRBJ2-3,TRBV9,.,ASSVGGDSHTDTQY
TRBJ2-7,TRBV11-2,once,ASSEESGVLQYEQY
TRBJ1-5,TRBV11-2,once,ASSSGQGAGQPQH
TRBJ1-1,TRBV7-2,once,ASSRRQGSGTEAF
TRBJ2-3,TRBV28,.,ASSNGRAGRDTQY
TRBJ1-1,TRBV6-5,.,ASTRTGMNTEAF
TRBJ2-7,TRBV5-1,.,ASSRPGHQIYEQY
TRBJ1-3,TRBV30,.,AWSPLGFSGNTIY
TRBJ1-1,TRBV5-4,.,ASSHGQNTEAF
TRBJ2-2,TRBV7-3,.,ASSSQSGSGELF
TRBJ2-1,TRBV6-5,.,ASSSDRGGHNEQF
TRBJ2-3,TRBV30,.,AAGLAVGTDTQY
TRBJ2-1,TRBV6-1,.,ASSQLAGVDGEQF
TRBJ2-5,TRBV19,.,ASSIDGGLAAETQY
TRBJ2-2,TRBV9,.,ASSVVGGTGTGIFRTGELF
TRBJ2-1,TRBV6-5,.,ASRNRGPTYNEQF
TRBJ2-6,TRBV19,.,AASGRSGANVLT
TRBJ1-2,TRBV18,.,ASSPLTGTYGYT
TRBJ2-7,TRBV19,.,ASSIGAGEDEQY
TRBJ2-1,TRBV9,.,ASSVPLAGGSNEQF
TRBJ1-4,TRBV5-1,.,ASSLVHSTNEKLF
TRBJ2-7,TRBV6-5,.,ASTRTSGRGEQY
TRBJ1-2,TRBV5-6,.,ASSLFQGAWGYT
TRBJ1-2,TRBV18,.,ASSPQQGGYGYT
TRBJ1-5,TRBV28,.,ASSLDRRNQPQH
TRBJ2-1,TRBV28,.,ASHSPTGGTYNEQF
TRBJ2-3,TRBV10-3,.,AISGPGQGYTDTQY
TRBJ2-7,TRBV5-5,few,ASSFNGQAEQY
TRBJ2-3,TRBV7-9,.,ASSTTDRVTDTQY
TRBJ1-5,TRBV27,.,ASSFGQGQSQPQH
TRBJ1-2,TRBV27,.,ASSLRLTDNYGYT
TRBJ2-7,TRBV10-1,.,ASSDGTSGYEQY
TRBJ2-1,TRBV6-4,once,ASSRAGSLREQF
TRBJ1-1,TRBV27,.,ASSLSGGDTEAF
TRBJ1-4,TRBV5-1,.,ASRETTNEKLF
TRBJ1-2,TRBV5-1,.,ASSLGGTGYGYT
TRBJ1-2,TRBV6-5,.,ASSYSIAANYGYT
TRBJ1-2,TRBV7-2,.,ASSLEKHGYT
TRBJ2-5,TRBV7-8,once,ASSPRDREVVGTQY
TRBJ1-3,TRBV2,.,ASSDKEPTSGNTIY
TRBJ1-4,TRBV6-5,.,ASSYSRRSNEKLF
TRBJ2-3,TRBV19,.,ASSSRDSLADTQY
TRBJ2-7,TRBV7-9,few,ASSPGQGFSYEQY
TRBJ2-7,TRBV5-6,.,ASSLSGVEQY
TRBJ2-1,TRBV7-2,.,ASSLRGGAPSKGQF
TRBJ2-5,TRBV2,.,ASTRRGGRETQY
TRBJ1-1,TRBV7-7,.,ASSPHIWGVDTEAF
TRBJ1-1,TRBV13,.,ASSISLKYRAMNTEAF
TRBJ2-5,TRBV15,.,ATSRDLKGRGTQY
TRBJ1-1,TRBV7-2,.,ASSHMGGGPEAF
TRBJ2-6,TRBV28,.,ASSLGGLISGANVLT
TRBJ1-2,TRBV6-5,.,ASSYSIGGDGYT
TRBJ1-1,TRBV5-6,.,ASSPWGWARVSEAF
TRBJ2-5,TRBV5-1,.,ASSLGASGGYQETQY
TRBJ2-5,TRBV4-1,.,ASSPVGEETQY
TRBJ1-2,TRBV28,.,ASSPPFDRAYGYT
TRBJ1-5,TRBV27,.,ASSYKSNQPQH
TRBJ2-7,TRBV2,.,ASTEDRGTYEQY